This is a list of T cell receptor beta chains from one sample in a study of regulatory T cells in long-lasting Graves disease. TCRdb used MiXCR to reprocess the multiplex PCR reads, holding one entry per CDR3 protein. This sample yields about 660,000 distinct CDR3 sequences, of which 30% are seen a single time; around 40% belongs to the top ten. The specimen was peripheral blood mononuclear cells (PBMCs), collected when the disease was refractory, from a patient treated with antithyroid drugs. The source is a female donor with Graves disease. Both conserved end residues are part of each CDR3. D genes are given only for firm matches. Only some rows state a clone size, as once, few, many or a class for expanded clones.

D	V	size	J	CDR3	DNA
.	TRBV10-3	few	TRBJ2-7	CAISETPYEQYF	TGTGCCATCAGTGAGACACCCTACGAGCAGTACTTC
.	TRBV3-1	few	TRBJ1-2	CASSQGTGANYGCTF	TGTGCCAGCAGCCAAGGTACAGGAGCTAACTATGGCTGCACCTTC
.	TRBV20-1	.	TRBJ2-4	CSAETGSTLAKNIQYF	TGCAGTGCTGAAACAGGTAGCACACTAGCCAAAAACATTCAGTACTTC
.	TRBV12-3/TRBV12-4	.	TRBJ1-2	CASSSGATYPGYTF	TGTGCCAGCAGCTCAGGGGCCACCTATCCCGGCTACACCTTC
.	TRBV19	few	TRBJ2-7	CASSSPRGTLTYEQYF	TGTGCCAGTAGTTCCCCGAGGGGGACACTAACCTACGAGCAGTACTTC
.	TRBV28	many	TRBJ1-1	CATQIFGDTEAFF	TGTGCCACCCAGATTTTTGGAGACACTGAAGCTTTCTTT
.	TRBV6-1	few	TRBJ1-5	CASTPRRGTGSNQPQHF	TGTGCCAGCACCCCAAGGCGGGGCACAGGGTCAAATCAGCCCCAGCATTTT
.	TRBV27	.	TRBJ1-1	CASNGWNTEAFF	TGTGCCAGCAACGGATGGAACACTGAAGCTTTCTTT
.	TRBV5-1	.	TRBJ1-4	CASSSQGPQKGEKLFF	TGCGCCAGCAGCTCGCAAGGGCCCCAGAAGGGGGAAAAACTGTTTTTT
.	TRBV10-3	.	TRBJ2-7	CAISEGLSYEQYF	TGTGCCATCAGTGAGGGCCTATCCTACGAGCAGTACTTC
TRBD2	TRBV12-5	few	TRBJ2-5	CASGFSSGRVSQETQYF	TGTGCTAGTGGTTTTTCTAGCGGGAGGGTTAGCCAAGAGACCCAGTACTTC
.	TRBV12-3/TRBV12-4	few	TRBJ1-5	CASSFRGDINQPQHF	TGTGCCAGCAGCTTCAGGGGCGACATCAATCAGCCCCAGCATTTT
.	TRBV12-3/TRBV12-4	many	TRBJ1-5	CASSLGVGQPQHF	TGTGCCAGCAGTTTGGGGGTGGGACAGCCCCAGCATTTT
TRBD1	TRBV20-1	.	TRBJ2-5	CSARETRGRPRETQYF	TGCAGTGCTAGAGAGACCAGGGGGCGGCCCAGGGAGACCCAGTACTTC
.	TRBV19	.	TRBJ1-2	CASSITRITNYGYTF	TGTGCCAGTAGTATAACGAGGATAACCAACTATGGCTACACCTTC
TRBD1	TRBV6-1	.	TRBJ1-2	CASRSGTGGVYGYTF	TGTGCCAGCAGGTCCGGGACAGGGGGAGTCTATGGCTACACCTTC
.	TRBV12-3/TRBV12-4	many	TRBJ2-5	CASKEFREGETQYF	TGTGCCAGCAAGGAGTTCCGGGAAGGGGAGACCCAGTACTTC
.	TRBV5-1	few	TRBJ1-1	CASSLGRYRPRAFF	TGCGCCAGCAGCTTGGGACGGTACCGACCTCGGGCTTTCTTT
.	TRBV27	few	TRBJ1-2	CASSAQGYNYGYTF	TGTGCCAGCAGTGCGCAGGGTTATAACTATGGCTACACCTTC
TRBD2	TRBV27	few	TRBJ2-5	CASSLRTSGSCKTQYF	TGTGCCAGCAGTTTAAGGACTAGCGGGAGCTGTAAGACCCAGTACTTC
.	TRBV12-3/TRBV12-4	.	TRBJ1-3	CASTFSGRGNTIYF	TGTGCCAGCACCTTTTCGGGTCGTGGAAACACCATATATTTT
TRBD1	TRBV27	.	TRBJ1-4	CASSLEGQGGEKLFF	TGTGCCAGCAGTTTGGAAGGACAGGGAGGGGAAAAACTGTTTTTT
.	TRBV6-1	few	TRBJ2-5	CASRAQGQETQYF	TGTGCCAGCAGGGCCCAGGGACAAGAGACCCAGTACTTC
.	TRBV27	few	TRBJ1-3	CASSFTQASSGNTIYF	TGTGCCAGCAGTTTTACCCAGGCCAGCTCTGGAAACACCATATATTTT
.	TRBV6-2/TRBV6-3	many	TRBJ1-2	CASSYSGGSQYGYTF	TGTGCCAGCAGTTACTCTGGGGGTTCCCAGTATGGCTACACCTTC
TRBD1	TRBV27	many	TRBJ2-2	CASSRDRGDTGELFF	TGTGCCAGCAGTCGCGACAGGGGGGACACCGGGGAGCTGTTTTTT
TRBD2	TRBV6-1	few	TRBJ2-7	CASTAGSYEQYF	TGTGCCAGCACAGCGGGAAGTTACGAGCAGTACTTC
TRBD1	TRBV12-5	many	TRBJ1-2	CASGLGQGANYGYTF	TGTGCTAGTGGTTTGGGACAGGGGGCTAACTATGGCTACACCTTC
.	TRBV13	.	TRBJ2-7	CASTPANRPYEQYF	TGTGCCAGCACCCCGGCCAACCGGCCCTACGAGCAGTACTTC
.	TRBV12-3/TRBV12-4	.	TRBJ2-2	CASSFQGTGELFF	TGTGCCAGCAGTTTCCAGGGAACCGGGGAGCTGTTTTTT
TRBD1	TRBV12-3/TRBV12-4	.	TRBJ1-1	CASNVRQGNTEAFF	TGTGCCAGCAACGTTAGACAGGGGAACACTGAAGCTTTCTTT
TRBD1	TRBV19	.	TRBJ1-1	CASRTGTGRTEAFF	TGTGCCAGTAGGACCGGGACAGGGCGAACTGAAGCTTTCTTT
TRBD1	TRBV29-1	.	TRBJ2-7	CSVEGQEAREQYF	TGCAGCGTTGAGGGACAGGAAGCTCGCGAGCAGTACTTC
.	TRBV7-6	few	TRBJ2-7	CASSPLSSPSSYEQYF	TGTGCCAGCAGCCCCTTATCCAGTCCGAGTTCCTACGAGCAGTACTTC
.	TRBV5-1	once	TRBJ2-7	CASSLVPDSYEQYF	TGCGCCAGCAGCTTGGTGCCTGACTCCTACGAGCAGTACTTC
.	TRBV2	many	TRBJ1-2	CASSEFGWGGRIGYTF	TGTGCCAGCAGTGAATTTGGATGGGGGGGGCGTATTGGCTACACCTTC
.	TRBV24-1	.	TRBJ1-2	CATSEGGGQFYGYTF	TGTGCCACCAGCGAAGGGGGAGGACAATTCTATGGCTACACCTTC
.	TRBV28	.	TRBJ1-1	CASSLNTENTEAFF	TGTGCCAGCAGTTTGAACACTGAGAACACTGAAGCTTTCTTT
TRBD1	TRBV20-1	.	TRBJ1-6	CSAPPRDRGRNSPLHF	TGCAGTGCTCCTCCTCGGGACAGGGGCAGAAATTCACCCCTCCACTTT
.	TRBV3-1	.	TRBJ2-5	CASSRRGGETQYF	TGTGCCAGCAGCCGGAGGGGCGGCGAGACCCAGTACTTC
.	TRBV12-3/TRBV12-4	few	TRBJ1-5	CASSYRDLGPQHF	TGTGCCAGCAGTTACAGGGATTTGGGGCCCCAGCATTTT
.	TRBV4-2	.	TRBJ2-2	CASSQGTVNTGELFF	TGTGCCAGCAGCCAAGGGACAGTGAACACCGGGGAGCTGTTTTTT
.	TRBV5-1	many	TRBJ1-3	CASSLAGSGVTGNTIYF	TGCGCCAGCAGCTTGGCCGGTTCAGGGGTTACTGGAAACACCATATATTTT
.	TRBV20-1	.	TRBJ1-2	CSARDQVTYGYTF	TGCAGTGCTAGAGATCAGGTTACCTATGGCTACACCTTC
TRBD1	TRBV6-5	few	TRBJ2-4	CASSYRGQGLAKNIQYF	TGTGCCAGCAGTTATCGAGGACAGGGATTAGCCAAAAACATTCAGTACTTC
.	TRBV2	few	TRBJ1-5	CASSAGGTINQPQHF	TGTGCCAGCAGCGCGGGAGGGACGATTAATCAGCCCCAGCATTTT
.	TRBV12-5	.	TRBJ1-1	CASGLGRTNTEAFF	TGTGCTAGTGGTTTGGGACGGACGAACACTGAAGCTTTCTTT
TRBD1	TRBV11-3	.	TRBJ1-1	CASSRKSTGVNTEAFF	TGTGCCAGCAGCCGGAAATCGACAGGGGTGAACACTGAAGCTTTCTTT
.	TRBV2	many	TRBJ2-5	CASSGDDGWYQETQYF	TGTGCCAGCAGTGGTGATGACGGCTGGTACCAAGAGACCCAGTACTTC
.	TRBV6-2/TRBV6-3	.	TRBJ1-2	CASSRKGGVYGYTF	TGTGCCAGCAGCCGAAAGGGGGGCGTCTATGGCTACACCTTC
TRBD1	TRBV6-5	.	TRBJ2-5	CACSFGTGKGETQYF	TGTGCCTGCAGTTTCGGGACAGGGAAGGGAGAGACCCAGTACTTC
TRBD1	TRBV6-5	.	TRBJ2-2	CASSYSSLETGVFTGELFF	TGTGCCAGCAGTTACTCGAGTTTAGAGACAGGGGTTTTCACCGGGGAGCTGTTTTTT
.	TRBV7-3	few	TRBJ2-7	CASSLSSALVNEQYF	TGTGCCAGCAGCTTATCTTCAGCCCTAGTCAACGAGCAGTACTTC
.	TRBV3-1	.	TRBJ2-7	CASSRDGFYEQYF	TGTGCCAGCAGCCGCGACGGTTTTTACGAGCAGTACTTC
.	TRBV12-5	few	TRBJ1-5	CASGLPPQHF	TGTGCTAGTGGCCTTCCCCCCCAGCATTTT